Listed here are 6 T cell receptor beta chains from one sample, sequenced in a study of CD8+CD57+ T cells in acquired aplastic anemia. Template material for TCR beta VDJ and CDR3 profiling consisted of genomic DNA. TCRdb reprocessed the reads via MiXCR and lists one record per CDR3 protein. The sample has about 210,000 distinct CDR3 sequences, about 59% seen once. The sequenced sample consisted of sorted CD4+, CD8+, or CD8+CD57+ T cells (not recorded which) from PBMCs. These receptors were taken from a human donor in good health.

V usage is TRBV10-1 and J usage is TRBJ2-3; D possibly corresponds to TRBD2 (7 bases). The V gene lost 3 bases and the J gene lost 3 bases, with 13 bases spanning the gap. In germline, CDR1 is WNHNN, CDR2 SYGVQD (reference sequence). The CDR3 is 15 residues long. The CDR3 DNA reads as TGCGCCAGCAGTGATGGGGGGGCAGGAACAGATACGCAGTATTTT. It encodes CASSDGGAGTDTQYF.

This chain uses TRBV7-2 with TRBJ1-6, with a possible D match to TRBD1 (6 bases). Germline CDR1 and CDR2: SGHTA and FQGNSA. The germline V and J ends were trimmed by 0 bases and 0 bases, with 24 bases remaining between them. This CDR3 has 22 residues. The CDR3 here is CASSLALLGGERPSSYNSPLHF. CDR3 nucleotides: TGTGCCAGCAGCTTAGCGCTCCTCGGGGGCGAGCGACCTAGCTCCTATAATTCACCCCTCCACTTT. The full variable domain, in which reference TRBV7-2 and TRBJ1-6 provide the parts outside the CDR3, is GAGVSQSPSNKVTEKGKDVELRCDPISGHTALYWYRQSLGQGLEFLIYFQGNSAPDKSGLPSDRFSAERTGGSVSTLTIQRTQQEDSAVYLCASSLALLGGERPSSYNSPLHFGNGTRLTVT.

The chain uses TRBV29-1 and TRBJ2-3, with D tentatively TRBD2 (5 bases). The CDR3 consists of 14 residues. Germline V gene lookup returns CDR1 SQVTM and CDR2 ANQGSEA. The V end was cut by 4 bases, the J end by 1 base, with 12 bases between. CDR3 residues: CSVGRAVGTDTQYF. Written as DNA, the CDR3 is TGCAGCGTTGGTAGAGCGGTGGGCACAGATACGCAGTATTTT.

This rearrangement joins TRBV10-1 to TRBJ2-7; 7 bases agree with TRBD1. Per germline, CDR1 WNHNN and CDR2 SYGVQD (reference sequence). CDR3 length equals 12 residues. V lost 9 bases, J lost 4 bases, and 6 bases stayed unmatched. CDR3 DNA: TGCGCCAGGGGGGACAGTCCTTACGAGCAGTACTTC. It is translated as CARGDSPYEQYF.

This clonotype was seen a single time. The chain recombines TRBV19 with TRBJ1-2; a possible D gene is TRBD1 (5 bases). V was clipped by 3 bases and J by 2 bases, with 10 bases between them. This CDR3 has 14 residues. CDR1 and CDR2 from the germline V gene are LNHDA and SQIVND (reference sequence). The CDR3 sequence: CASSMGTVNYGYTF. For the CDR3, the DNA is TGTGCCAGTAGTATGGGGACGGTAAACTATGGCTACACCTTC.

This clonotype appeared a single time. V and J are TRBV7-2 and TRBJ2-5; TRBD2 aligns across 12 bases. V gave up 1 base and J gave up 9 bases; unmatched junction bases: 3. This CDR3 contains 14 residues. Per germline, CDR1 SGHTA and CDR2 FQGNSA. DNA of the CDR3: TGTGCCAGCAGCTTAGAACCTAGCGGGAGGGCCCAGTACTTC. Residues: CASSLEPSGRAQYF.